The 8 T cell receptor beta chains presented below share a single source sample, sequenced in a study of blood T cell repertoires in COVID-19. This table comes from immunoSEQ multiplex PCR, and its TCRdb copy is limited to in-frame clones, with some not included. The sample carries 150,000 to 200,000 clones, 70% to 90% recorded once. Sequencing was carried out using peripheral blood. The receptors stem from a woman of 80 years or more in a cohort sampled during active or convalescent COVID-19.

This rearrangement joins TRBV30 to TRBJ2-2; D possibly corresponds to TRBD2 (6 bases). CDR1 GTSNPN and CDR2 SVGIG come from the germline V gene (reference sequence). This CDR3 is built from 16 residues. Trimming shortened V by 4 bases and J by 4 bases, and 19 bases separated the two germline ends. CDR3 sequence: CAWIAGPDRITGELFF. CDR3 nucleotide sequence: TGTGCCTGGATCGCGGGGCCAGATCGTATCACCGGGGAGCTGTTTTTT.

The rearrangement links TRBV7-2 to TRBJ1-2; 8 nucleotides line up with TRBD1. CDR3 length equals 16 residues. Losses at the gene ends were 3 bases for V and 2 bases for J; bases not matched to a gene: 8. The germline gives CDR1 SGHTA, CDR2 FQGNSA. The CDR3 DNA is TGTGCCAGCAGCTTGGACAGGGATGATTCCAACTATGGCTACACCTTC. This translates into CASSLDRDDSNYGYTF.

The chain employs TRBV2 and TRBJ2-7, with 8 bases aligning to TRBD1. The CDR3 consists of 14 residues. With 3 bases clipped from V and 4 bases from J, the junction kept 5 bases outside the gene matches. Germline CDR1 and CDR2: SNHLY and FYNNEI. CDR3 loop: CASSDRTGWYEQYF. As DNA, the CDR3 is TGTGCCAGCAGTGACCGGACAGGGTGGTACGAGCAGTACTTC. The complete variable domain, with remaining parts taken from reference TRBV2 and TRBJ2-7, reads EPEVTQTPSHQVTQMGQEVILRCVPISNHLYFYWYRQILGQKVEFLVSFYNNEISEKSEIFDDQFSVERPDGSNFTLKIRSTKLEDSAMYFCASSDRTGWYEQYFGPGTRLTVT.

In this sample, this clone turned up a few times. The chain combines TRBV12-5 with TRBJ1-2; 8 bases align to TRBD1. CDR1 and CDR2 from the germline V gene are LGHNT and FRNRAP. The length of the CDR3 is 15 residues. V lost 2 bases to trimming and J lost 4 bases; unmatched junction nucleotides: 6. CDR3 in amino acids: CASGLRGTGLYGYTF. For the CDR3, the DNA is TGTGCTAGTGGTTTGAGGGGGACAGGACTCTATGGCTACACCTTC. The full variable domain, its missing parts supplied by reference TRBV12-5 and TRBJ1-2, is DARVTQTPRHKVTEMGQEVTMRCQPILGHNTVFWYRQTMMQGLELLAYFRNRAPLDDSGMPKDRFSAEMPDATLATLKIQPSEPRDSAVYFCASGLRGTGLYGYTFGSGTRLTVV.

The CDR3 DNA reads as TGTGCCAGCGAACTGGGGACAGGGGGAAATTCACCCCTCCACTTT. The encoded protein is CASELGTGGNSPLHF. The chain carries TRBV25-1 and TRBJ1-6, with TRBD1 matching over 11 bases. Germline CDR1 and CDR2: MGHDK and SYGVNS. The length of the CDR3 is 15 residues. Germline trimming cut 8 bases from V and 7 bases from J; bases unmatched to any gene: 7.

This chain links TRBV10-1 with TRBJ1-1; D might be TRBD1 (5 bases). CDR3 length equals 12 residues. Per germline, CDR1 WNHNN and CDR2 SYGVQD (reference sequence). V lost 6 bases, J lost 5 bases, and 10 bases lay in between. CDR3 DNA sequence: TGCGCCAGCAGCCTTACAGGAACTGAAGCTTTCTTT. This translates into CASSLTGTEAFF.

The J gene is TRBJ2-7, the V gene TRBV7-9; D might be TRBD2 (6 bases). The CDR3 is made up of 12 amino acids. Looked up from germline, CDR1 is SEHNR and CDR2 is FQNEAQ (reference sequence). The ends were cut back, 8 bases at V and 9 bases at J, with 17 bases in the middle. CDR3 sequence: CASFSGPAGQYF. CDR3 nucleotide sequence: TGTGCCAGCTTCAGCGGGCCCGCAGGGCAGTACTTC.

A single count supports this clone. V gene TRBV5-1 combines with J gene TRBJ1-4, with 9 bases that match TRBD1. Germline CDR1 SGHRS, CDR2 YFSETQ. J gave up 2 bases and V 3 bases, and 2 bases lay outside the gene matches. CDR3 length: 15 residues. The CDR3 DNA reads as TGCGCCAGCAGCTCACAGGGGGCGACTAATGAAAAACTGTTTTTT. This codes for CASSSQGATNEKLFF. Complete variable domain (other parts from reference TRBV5-1 and TRBJ1-4): KAGVTQTPRYLIKTRGQQVTLSCSPISGHRSVSWYQQTPGQGLQFLFEYFSETQRNKGNFPGRFSGRQFSNSRSEMNVSTLELGDSALYLCASSSQGATNEKLFFGSGTQLSVL.